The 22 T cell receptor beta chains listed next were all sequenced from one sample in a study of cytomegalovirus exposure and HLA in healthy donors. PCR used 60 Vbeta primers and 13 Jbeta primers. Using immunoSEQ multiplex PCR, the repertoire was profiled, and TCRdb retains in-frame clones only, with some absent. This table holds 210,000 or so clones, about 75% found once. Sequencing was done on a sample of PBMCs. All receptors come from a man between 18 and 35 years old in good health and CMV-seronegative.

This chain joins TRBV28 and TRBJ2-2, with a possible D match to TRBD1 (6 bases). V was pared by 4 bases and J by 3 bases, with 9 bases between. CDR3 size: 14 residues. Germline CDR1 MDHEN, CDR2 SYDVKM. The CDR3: CASSSGQYTGELFF. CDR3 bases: TGTGCCAGCAGTTCCGGACAGTACACCGGGGAGCTGTTTTTT.

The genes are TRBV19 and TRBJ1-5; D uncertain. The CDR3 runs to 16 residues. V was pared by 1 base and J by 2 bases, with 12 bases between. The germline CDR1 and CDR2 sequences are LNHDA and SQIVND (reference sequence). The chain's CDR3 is CASSIGARTGNQPQHF. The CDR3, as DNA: TGTGCCAGTAGTATAGGGGCCAGGACTGGCAATCAGCCCCAGCATTTT.

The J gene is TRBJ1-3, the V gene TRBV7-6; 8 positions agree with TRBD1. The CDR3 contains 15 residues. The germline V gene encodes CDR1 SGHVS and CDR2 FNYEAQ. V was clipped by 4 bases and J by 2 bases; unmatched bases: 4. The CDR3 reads CASSSTGGTGNTIYF. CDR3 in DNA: TGTGCCAGCAGCTCCACAGGGGGAACTGGAAACACCATATATTTT.

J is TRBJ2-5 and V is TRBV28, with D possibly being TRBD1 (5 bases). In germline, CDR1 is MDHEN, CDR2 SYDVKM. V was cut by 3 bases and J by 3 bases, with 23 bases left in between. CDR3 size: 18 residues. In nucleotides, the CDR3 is TGTGCCAGCAGTTTGGGTTTCATGGACCTCTTAGGGGAAGAGACCCAGTACTTC. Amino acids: CASSLGFMDLLGEETQYF.

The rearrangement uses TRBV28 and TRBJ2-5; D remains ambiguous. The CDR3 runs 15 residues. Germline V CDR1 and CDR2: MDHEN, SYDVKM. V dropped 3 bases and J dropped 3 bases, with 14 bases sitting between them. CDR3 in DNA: TGTGCCAGCAGTTTTACGACACCCGGCGAAGAGACCCAGTACTTC. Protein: CASSFTTPGEETQYF.

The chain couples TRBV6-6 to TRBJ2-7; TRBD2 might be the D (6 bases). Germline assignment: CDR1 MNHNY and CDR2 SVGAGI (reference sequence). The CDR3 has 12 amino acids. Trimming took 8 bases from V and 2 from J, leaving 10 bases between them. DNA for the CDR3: TGTGCCAGCTCGGGGGTTGCCTACGAGCAGTACTTC. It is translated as CASSGVAYEQYF.

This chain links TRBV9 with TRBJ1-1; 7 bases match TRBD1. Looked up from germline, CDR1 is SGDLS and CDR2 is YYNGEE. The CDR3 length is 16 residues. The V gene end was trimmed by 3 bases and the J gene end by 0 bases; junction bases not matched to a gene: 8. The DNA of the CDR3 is TGTGCCAGCAGCGCTATCGGGGACAGATTGAACACTGAAGCTTTCTTT. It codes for CASSAIGDRLNTEAFF.

The CDR3 protein is CASSLRQGRAAYYGYTF. The CDR3, as DNA: TGTGCCAGCAGTTTGCGGCAGGGCAGGGCAGCTTACTATGGCTACACCTTC. This rearrangement joins TRBV28 to TRBJ1-2, with D possibly TRBD1 on 5 matching bases. Germline V gene sequence: CDR1 MDHEN, CDR2 SYDVKM. CDR3 length: 17 amino acids. V was cut by 3 bases and J by 3 bases, with 20 bases left in between.

The CDR3 is CASSQQGLRNEQFF. The CDR3 bases are TGCGCCAGCAGCCAACAAGGACTAAGGAATGAGCAGTTCTTC. The chain links TRBV4-3 to TRBJ2-1, with a possible D match to TRBD2 (6 bases). Germline lookup yields CDR1 LGHNA and CDR2 YSLEER. V was pared by 2 bases and J by 7 bases, with 12 bases between. This CDR3 region has 14 residues.

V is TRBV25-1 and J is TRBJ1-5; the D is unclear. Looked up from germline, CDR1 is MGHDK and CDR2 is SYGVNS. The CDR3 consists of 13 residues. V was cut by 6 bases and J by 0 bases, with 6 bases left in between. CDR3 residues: CASSRHSNQPQHF. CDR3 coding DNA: TGTGCCAGCAGCAGGCATAGCAATCAGCCCCAGCATTTT.

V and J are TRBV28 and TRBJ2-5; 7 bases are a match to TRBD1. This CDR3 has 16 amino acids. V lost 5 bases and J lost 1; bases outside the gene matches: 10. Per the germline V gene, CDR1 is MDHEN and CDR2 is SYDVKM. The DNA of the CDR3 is TGTGCCAGCAGTCCTTACAGGGGTGCCCTCCAAGAGACCCAGTACTTC. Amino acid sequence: CASSPYRGALQETQYF.

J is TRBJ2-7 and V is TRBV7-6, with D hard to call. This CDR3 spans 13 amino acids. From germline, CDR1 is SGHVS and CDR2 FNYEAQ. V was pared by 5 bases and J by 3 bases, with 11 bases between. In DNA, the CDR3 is TGTGCCAGCAGCCGCACCGTCGGCTACGAGCAGTACTTC. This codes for CASSRTVGYEQYF.

In DNA, the CDR3 is TGTGCCAGCAGCTTAGCGTTTGATAGCTCCTACAATGAGCAGTTCTTC. Protein: CASSLAFDSSYNEQFF. The chain combines TRBV7-8 with TRBJ2-1; D call uncertain. CDR3 length: 16 amino acids. V was trimmed by 0 bases and J by 0 bases, leaving 9 bases between them. From germline, CDR1 is SGHVS and CDR2 FQNEAQ.

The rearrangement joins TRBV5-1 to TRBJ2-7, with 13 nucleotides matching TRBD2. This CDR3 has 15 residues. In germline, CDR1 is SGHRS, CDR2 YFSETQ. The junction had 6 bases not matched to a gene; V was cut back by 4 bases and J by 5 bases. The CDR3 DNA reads TGCGCCAGCAGCCCAGGGACTAGCGGGACCAACGAGCAGTACTTC. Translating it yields CASSPGTSGTNEQYF.

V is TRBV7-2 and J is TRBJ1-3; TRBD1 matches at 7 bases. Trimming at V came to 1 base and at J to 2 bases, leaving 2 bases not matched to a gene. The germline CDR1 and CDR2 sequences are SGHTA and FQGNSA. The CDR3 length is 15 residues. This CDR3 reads CASSLEGAAGNTIYF. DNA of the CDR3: TGTGCCAGCAGCTTAGAGGGGGCGGCTGGAAACACCATATATTTT.

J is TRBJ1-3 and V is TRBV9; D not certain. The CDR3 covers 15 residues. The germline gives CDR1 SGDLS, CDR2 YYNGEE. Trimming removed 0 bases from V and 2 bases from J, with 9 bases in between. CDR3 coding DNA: TGTGCCAGCAGCGTAGAAGGGAGTACTGGAAACACCATATATTTT. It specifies CASSVEGSTGNTIYF.

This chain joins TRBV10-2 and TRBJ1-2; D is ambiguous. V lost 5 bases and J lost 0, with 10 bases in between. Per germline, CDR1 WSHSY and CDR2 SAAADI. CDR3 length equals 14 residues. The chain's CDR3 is CASSKDSANYGYTF. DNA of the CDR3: TGCGCCAGCAGTAAGGACTCAGCTAACTATGGCTACACCTTC.

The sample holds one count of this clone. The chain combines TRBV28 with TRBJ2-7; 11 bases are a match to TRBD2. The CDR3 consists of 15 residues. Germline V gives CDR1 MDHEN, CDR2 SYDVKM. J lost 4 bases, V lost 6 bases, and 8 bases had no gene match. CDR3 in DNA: TGTGCCAGCAGATATAGCGGGAGGGCTGGTTACGAGCAGTACTTC. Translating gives CASRYSGRAGYEQYF.

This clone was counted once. The CDR3 nucleotides read TGTGCCTCCGCTCGGGGGGCAAACTATGGCTACACCTTC. Amino acid sequence: CASARGANYGYTF. The V gene is TRBV28, the J gene TRBJ1-2, with D maybe TRBD1 (6 bases). Trimming stripped 11 bases from V and 2 bases from J, with 15 bases between. The CDR3 runs 13 residues. Germline V gives CDR1 MDHEN, CDR2 SYDVKM.

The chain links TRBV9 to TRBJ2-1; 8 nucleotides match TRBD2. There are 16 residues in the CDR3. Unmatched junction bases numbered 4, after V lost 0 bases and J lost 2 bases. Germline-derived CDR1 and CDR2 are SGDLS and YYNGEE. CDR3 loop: CASSVGAGGPYNEQFF. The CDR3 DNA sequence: TGTGCCAGCAGCGTAGGGGCGGGAGGCCCCTACAATGAGCAGTTCTTC.

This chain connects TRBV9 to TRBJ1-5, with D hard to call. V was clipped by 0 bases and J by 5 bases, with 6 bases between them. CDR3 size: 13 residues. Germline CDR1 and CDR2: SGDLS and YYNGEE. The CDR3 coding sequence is TGTGCCAGCAGCGTAGACAGTGATCAGCCCCAGCATTTT. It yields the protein CASSVDSDQPQHF.

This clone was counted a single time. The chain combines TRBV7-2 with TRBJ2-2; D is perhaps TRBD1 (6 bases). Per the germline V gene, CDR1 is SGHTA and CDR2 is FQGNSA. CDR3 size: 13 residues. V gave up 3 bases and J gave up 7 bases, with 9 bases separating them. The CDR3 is CASSLEGGGELFF. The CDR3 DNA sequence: TGTGCCAGCAGCTTGGAAGGGGGCGGGGAGCTGTTTTTT.